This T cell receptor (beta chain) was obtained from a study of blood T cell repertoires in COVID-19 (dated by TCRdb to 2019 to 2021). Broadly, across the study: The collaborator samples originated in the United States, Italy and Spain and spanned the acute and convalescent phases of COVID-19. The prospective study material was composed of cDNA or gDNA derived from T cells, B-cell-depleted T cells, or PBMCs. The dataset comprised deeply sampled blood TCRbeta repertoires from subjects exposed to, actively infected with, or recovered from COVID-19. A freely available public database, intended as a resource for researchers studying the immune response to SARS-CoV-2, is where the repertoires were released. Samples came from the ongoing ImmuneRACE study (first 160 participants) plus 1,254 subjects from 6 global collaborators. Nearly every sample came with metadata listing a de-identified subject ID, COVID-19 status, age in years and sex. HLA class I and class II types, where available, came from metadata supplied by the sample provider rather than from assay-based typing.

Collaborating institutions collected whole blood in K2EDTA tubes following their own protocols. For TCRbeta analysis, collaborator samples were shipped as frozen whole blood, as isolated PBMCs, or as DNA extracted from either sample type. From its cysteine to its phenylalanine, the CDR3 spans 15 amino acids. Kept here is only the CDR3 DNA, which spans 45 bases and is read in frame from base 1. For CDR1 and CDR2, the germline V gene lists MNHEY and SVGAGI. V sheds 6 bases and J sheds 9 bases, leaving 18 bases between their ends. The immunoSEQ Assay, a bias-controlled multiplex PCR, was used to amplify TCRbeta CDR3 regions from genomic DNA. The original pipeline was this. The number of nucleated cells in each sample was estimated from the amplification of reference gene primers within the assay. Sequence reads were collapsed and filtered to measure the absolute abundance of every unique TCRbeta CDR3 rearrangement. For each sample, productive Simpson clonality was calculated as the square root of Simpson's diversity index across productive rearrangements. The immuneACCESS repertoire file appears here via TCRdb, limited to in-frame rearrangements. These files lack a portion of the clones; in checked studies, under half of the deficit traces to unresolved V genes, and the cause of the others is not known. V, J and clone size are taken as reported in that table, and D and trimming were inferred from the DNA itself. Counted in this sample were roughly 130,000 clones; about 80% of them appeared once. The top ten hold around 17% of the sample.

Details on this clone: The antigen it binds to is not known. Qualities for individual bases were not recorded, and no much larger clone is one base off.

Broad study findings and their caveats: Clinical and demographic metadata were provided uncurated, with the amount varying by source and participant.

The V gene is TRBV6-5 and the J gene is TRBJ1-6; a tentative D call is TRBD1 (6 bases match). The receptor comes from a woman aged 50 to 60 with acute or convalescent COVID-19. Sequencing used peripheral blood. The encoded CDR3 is CASRRDIQQGSPLHF. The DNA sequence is TGTGCCAGCAGGCGAGACATCCAACAGGGTTCACCCCTCCACTTT.